A selection of T cell receptor beta chains follows, all from one sample in a study of long-term antiretroviral therapy in people with HIV. The repertoire was sequenced with immunoSEQ multiplex PCR; TCRdb's copy has only in-frame clones and lacks some. The sample includes fewer than 30,000 clones, roughly 80% seen only once; the top ten take around 8.3%. The sequencing used unsorted PBMCs, collected 3 years after starting antiretroviral therapy. The receptors were sampled from a man aged 35 to 55 with HIV. CDR3s include the opening cysteine and the closing phenylalanine or tryptophan. The order of the fields is J gene, D gene, V gene, CDR3 protein. A D gene is named only where the DNA matches it firmly.

>TRBJ2-2|NA|TRBV5-1
CASSLGPAANTGELFF
>TRBJ2-7|TRBD1|TRBV10-3
CAIRGTTGGPSSYEQYF
>TRBJ2-7|NA|TRBV15
CATSRDDSAGSYEQYF
>TRBJ2-5|NA|TRBV2
CASSEARGEQETQYF
>TRBJ1-6|TRBD1|TRBV6-5
CASRGQPNSPLHF
>TRBJ1-6|NA|TRBV19
CASNPGPPLSPLHF
>TRBJ2-7|NA|TRBV7-8
CASSPVGAYEQYF
>TRBJ2-2|TRBD1|TRBV6-1
CASRAGTALTGELFF
>TRBJ1-1|TRBD1|TRBV9
CASSAEGAVNTEAFF
>TRBJ2-7|NA|TRBV5-6
CASSPGAERYEQYF
>TRBJ1-2|NA|TRBV28
CASTTLNYGYTF
>TRBJ2-7|NA|TRBV9
CASSGLHWTEQYF
>TRBJ2-1|NA|TRBV27
CASSLSRGLLNEQFF
>TRBJ2-3|NA|TRBV4-2
CASSQGTADTQYF
>TRBJ1-5|NA|TRBV2
CASSAGRDQPQHF
>TRBJ2-1|NA|TRBV29-1
CSVRITGGNEQFF
>TRBJ2-7|TRBD1|TRBV19
CASSATTGGWWEQYF
>TRBJ2-5|NA|TRBV5-1
CASSLGGSETQYF
>TRBJ1-5|NA|TRBV2
CASSEMTELYQPQHF
>TRBJ1-5|NA|TRBV5-5
CASSLGSNQPQHF
>TRBJ1-5|TRBD1|TRBV6-5
CASRGTGEQPQHF
>TRBJ1-1|NA|TRBV9
CASSTNSPDTEAFF
>TRBJ2-1|NA|TRBV7-9
CASSHQNNEQFF
>TRBJ2-7|TRBD1|TRBV5-4
CASSRAGTGNPYNYEQYF
>TRBJ2-2|NA|TRBV9
CASSTLGDPGELFF
>TRBJ2-1|TRBD1|TRBV10-2
CASTSQGARYEQFF
>TRBJ2-1|TRBD1|TRBV27
CASTVGTGGHNEQFF
>TRBJ2-3|TRBD2|TRBV2
CASSKLAGVTDTQYF
>TRBJ2-3|TRBD2|TRBV13
CASSVGTSDSADTQYF
>TRBJ2-2|TRBD2|TRBV9
CASSVPGLAPNEGLDTGELFF
>TRBJ2-3|NA|TRBV6-1
CASSERGGNTDTQYF
>TRBJ1-5|NA|TRBV7-9
CASSLAGRGLQPQHF
>TRBJ2-7|NA|TRBV29-1
CSGGGSYEQYF
>TRBJ2-3|NA|TRBV10-1
CASSHRGPTDTQYF
>TRBJ2-4|NA|TRBV7-2
CASSLRGVQGSWDF
>TRBJ1-4|TRBD1|TRBV7-9
CASSAPGQGAGKLFF
>TRBJ2-7|NA|TRBV23-1
CASSQFVSRVRYEQYF
>TRBJ1-2|NA|TRBV5-7
CASSGGGPAYGYTF
>TRBJ1-2|NA|TRBV7-9
CASRPDQGYGYGYTF